Below, 10 T cell receptor beta chains from the same sample are listed, as sequenced in a study of T-cell memory formation after mild COVID-19. Using its own MiXCR run on the 5' RACE reads, TCRdb lists one record per CDR3 protein. The table shows about 560,000 distinct CDR3 sequences, with around 17% occurring only once. Sequences were obtained from PBMCs or a T cell subset sorted from them (not recorded which). The receptors were sampled from an adult woman who had mild COVID-19 (a few samples of this study predate the infection). Cell type and time point are not known.

This clonotype was recorded a few times. V and J are TRBV20-1 and TRBJ2-1; no definite D call. From germline, CDR1 is DFQATT and CDR2 SNEGSKA (reference sequence). V lost 2 bases and J 7 bases, leaving 9 bases between the germline ends. The CDR3 is made up of 12 amino acids. The CDR3 reads CSARPVSNEQFF. The CDR3 bases are TGCAGTGCTAGACCCGTATCTAATGAGCAGTTCTTC.

This clonotype was recorded a few times. The chain carries TRBV7-9 and TRBJ2-3, with D possibly being TRBD1 or TRBD2 (5 bases each). This CDR3 has 14 amino acids. CDR1 is SEHNR, CDR2 FQNEAQ, per germline (reference sequence). Trimming cost V 3 bases and J 5 bases, with 12 bases left between them. CDR3 in DNA: TGTGCCAGCAGCTTCGGGACCACCCGAGATACGCAGTATTTT. Translating gives CASSFGTTRDTQYF.

The chain couples TRBV20-1 to TRBJ1-6; D is undetermined. CDR1 and CDR2 from the germline V gene are DFQATT and SNEGSKA (reference sequence). Between the trimmed V and J ends, which lost 0 bases and 4 bases, there was a span of 10 bases. The length of the CDR3 is 15 residues. This CDR3 reads CSAREPGLYNSPLHF. The DNA of the CDR3 is TGCAGTGCTAGAGAACCCGGGCTTTATAATTCACCCCTCCACTTT.

The rearrangement joins TRBV19 to TRBJ2-1, with 7 bases matching TRBD2. The V segment lost 5 bases and the J segment 2 bases; nucleotides outside the gene matches: 3. CDR3 length: 14 residues. CDR1 and CDR2 (germline): LNHDA, SQIVND (reference sequence). CDR3 nucleotide sequence: TGTGCCAGTAGTCCGAGCGGGGCCTACAATGAGCAGTTCTTC. Encoded protein: CASSPSGAYNEQFF.

In this sample, this clonotype turned up many times. The chain carries TRBV20-1 and TRBJ2-7; 7 bases match TRBD1. The V gene end was trimmed by 6 bases and the J gene end by 5 bases; junction bases not matched to a gene: 13. Germline V gene sequence: CDR1 DFQATT, CDR2 SNEGSKA (reference sequence). The CDR3 has 14 residues. The CDR3 loop is CSATNRGPMDEQYF. DNA of the CDR3: TGCAGTGCAACCAACAGGGGCCCTATGGACGAGCAGTACTTC.

This chain links TRBV29-1 with TRBJ2-1, with D maybe TRBD2 (5 bases). CDR1 is SQVTM and CDR2 is ANQGSEA in the germline V gene. V shed 5 bases and J shed 9 bases, with 11 bases lying between them. The CDR3 has 11 amino acids. This chain's CDR3 is CSVRPSTEQFF. DNA of the CDR3: TGCAGCGTTCGCCCTAGCACTGAGCAGTTCTTC.

The chain recombines TRBV5-5 with TRBJ1-5, with 8 bases matching TRBD1. The CDR3 covers 16 residues. The V and J ends lost 0 bases and 5 bases, in that order; junction bases with no gene match: 7. Per the germline V gene, CDR1 is SGHKS and CDR2 is YYEKEE (reference sequence). Here the CDR3 reads CASSLALGTGDQPQHF. Here the CDR3 DNA reads TGTGCCAGCAGCTTGGCTTTAGGGACAGGAGATCAGCCCCAGCATTTT.

V and J are TRBV2 and TRBJ2-7, with 9 bases fitting TRBD2. CDR3 length: 14 amino acids. Germline CDR1 is SNHLY and CDR2 is FYNNEI. V was pared by 4 bases and J by 6 bases, with 7 bases of the junction left unmatched. For the CDR3, the DNA is TGTGCCAGCAGTGTGTTCCTAGCGGGGACCGAGCAGTACTTC. This sequence encodes CASSVFLAGTEQYF.

This clonotype was found a few times. The chain has TRBV6-5 and TRBJ2-7; 9 nucleotides align to TRBD1. Trimming cost V 0 bases and J 2 bases; bases outside gene matches: 5. CDR1 is MNHEY and CDR2 is SVGAGI in the germline V gene. This CDR3 has 16 amino acids. This CDR3 reads CASSYSDRGMTYEQYF. The CDR3 DNA sequence: TGTGCCAGCAGTTACTCGGACAGGGGCATGACCTACGAGCAGTACTTC.

The V gene is TRBV29-1, the J gene TRBJ2-5; 12 positions agree with TRBD2. V shed 6 bases, J shed 3 bases, and the junction held 20 bases outside the gene matches. Per the germline V gene, CDR1 is SQVTM and CDR2 is ANQGSEA. The CDR3 runs to 19 residues. The CDR3 sequence is CSVPYSGGGGLAGKETQYF. CDR3 coding DNA: TGCAGCGTGCCCTATTCGGGGGGAGGAGGACTAGCGGGGAAAGAGACCCAGTACTTC.